This T cell receptor beta chain was recovered during a study of shared clonotypes between healthy human individuals. Study-level findings and limits: Researchers sampled blood only, noting tissue repertoires likely differ. Large depth notwithstanding, sorted-subset sequencing proved incomplete by rarefaction.

Between the trimmed V and J ends, which lost 3 bases and 1 base, there was a span of 6 bases. CDR3 length: 13 residues. Germline loops: CDR1 SEHNR, CDR2 FQNEAQ (reference sequence). Comment on this clone: Its cognate antigen is unknown.

Each cell subset's genomic DNA was divided evenly among several immunoSEQ plates. Clones were read by immunoSEQ multiplex PCR, and TCRdb kept only the in-frame ones, dropping some. The sample has roughly 410,000 clones, about 97% seen once. CD8 memory combined CD45RO+ cells with CCR7-negative CD45RA+ TemRA cells. The specimen was memory CD8+ T cells sorted from blood. Documented subset: CD45RO+ cells pooled with CCR7-negative TemRA cells. The chain employs TRBV7-9 and TRBJ2-5; D is ambiguous. This receptor was identified in a man under 40 in good health. The CDR3 loop reads CASSFRTQETQYF. The CDR3 DNA reads TGTGCCAGCAGCTTTCGGACCCAAGAGACCCAGTACTTC.